This entry concerns a single T cell receptor (beta chain). What it recognizes is unknown. These data belong to a study of cytomegalovirus exposure and HLA in healthy donors. This CDR3 region has 14 residues. V dropped 6 bases and J dropped 2 bases, with 14 bases sitting between them. Germline V CDR1 and CDR2: SGHRS, YFSETQ. The PCR had 60 Vbeta and 13 Jbeta primers. The data were produced by immunoSEQ multiplex PCR, yet TCRdb's version contains in-frame clones alone and is incomplete. The top ten clones hold approximately 2.4% of a sample with around 58,000 clones, about three quarters of them seen once. Findings of the study overall: It was confirmed in vitro that three of the CMV-associated chains were specific for CMV antigens. Excluded were some V segments that proved indistinguishable, including TRBV6-2 and TRBV6-3.

The sequence came from a female donor in good health and CMV-seronegative. The sample comprised PBMCs. This chain uses TRBV5-1 with TRBJ2-5; D gene unclear. The CDR3 DNA reads as TGCGCCAGCACCAAGCTAGGCTTACAAGAGACCCAGTACTTC. This gives the protein CASTKLGLQETQYF.